These T cell receptor beta chains were read from a single sample in a study of identical twins. TCRdb reprocessed the 5' RACE reads via MiXCR and lists one record per CDR3 protein. The sample yields 300,000 to 400,000 distinct CDR3 sequences, around 9% seen once. Input material: naive T cells sorted from blood. Source of these receptors: a woman aged 45 to 65 in good health. The CDR3 runs from the conserved cysteine through the conserved F or W. The order of the fields is D gene, J gene, V gene, clone size, CDR3 protein, CDR3 DNA. A D gene is named only where the DNA matches it firmly. Clone size appears in some rows only: once, few, many, or a class for an expanded clone.

d_call: TRBD2; j_call: TRBJ2-1; v_call: TRBV7-6; clone_size: few; cdr3_aa: CASSLNVAGSSYNEQFF; cdr3_nt: TGTGCCAGCAGCCTGAACGTAGCGGGTAGCTCCTACAATGAGCAGTTCTTC
d_call: .; j_call: TRBJ1-2; v_call: TRBV13; clone_size: few; cdr3_aa: CASSLLMDSALVGYTF; cdr3_nt: TGTGCCAGCAGCTTGCTAATGGACAGCGCCTTGGTCGGCTACACCTTC
d_call: .; j_call: TRBJ1-2; v_call: TRBV12-3/TRBV12-4; clone_size: many; cdr3_aa: CASSLAVQTYGYTF; cdr3_nt: TGTGCCAGCAGTTTAGCTGTACAGACCTATGGCTACACCTTC
d_call: .; j_call: TRBJ1-6; v_call: TRBV6-1; clone_size: many; cdr3_aa: CASSVTGSDSPLHF; cdr3_nt: TGTGCCAGCAGTGTAACAGGGAGTGATTCACCCCTCCACTTT
d_call: .; j_call: TRBJ1-2; v_call: TRBV9; clone_size: many; cdr3_aa: CASSAPYGYTF; cdr3_nt: TGTGCCAGCAGCGCCCCATATGGCTACACCTTC
d_call: TRBD1; j_call: TRBJ1-5; v_call: TRBV12-3/TRBV12-4; clone_size: many; cdr3_aa: CASRQGDPPQPQHF; cdr3_nt: TGTGCCAGCAGGCAGGGGGATCCACCCCAGCCCCAGCATTTT
d_call: .; j_call: TRBJ2-2; v_call: TRBV29-1; clone_size: few; cdr3_aa: CSAADGPGELFF; cdr3_nt: TGCAGCGCAGCGGACGGTCCCGGGGAGCTGTTTTTT
d_call: .; j_call: TRBJ1-2; v_call: TRBV7-9; clone_size: .; cdr3_aa: CASSPAQAPNYGYTF; cdr3_nt: TGTGCCAGCAGCCCTGCACAGGCTCCTAACTATGGCTACACCTTC
d_call: .; j_call: TRBJ1-1; v_call: TRBV7-2; clone_size: few; cdr3_aa: CASSLRRGANTEAFF; cdr3_nt: TGTGCCAGCAGCTTGAGGAGGGGGGCGAACACTGAAGCTTTCTTT
d_call: .; j_call: TRBJ2-3; v_call: TRBV29-1; clone_size: many; cdr3_aa: CSVYLDTQYF; cdr3_nt: TGCAGCGTTTATTTAGATACGCAGTATTTT
d_call: .; j_call: TRBJ2-1; v_call: TRBV10-3; clone_size: many; cdr3_aa: CAISEGRMGNEQFF; cdr3_nt: TGTGCCATCAGTGAAGGTAGGATGGGCAATGAGCAGTTCTTC
d_call: .; j_call: TRBJ2-3; v_call: TRBV30; clone_size: few; cdr3_aa: CAWSTGTVQFTDTQYF; cdr3_nt: TGTGCCTGGAGCACCGGGACGGTACAATTCACAGATACGCAGTATTTT
d_call: .; j_call: TRBJ2-7; v_call: TRBV25-1; clone_size: many; cdr3_aa: CATQDGPYEQYF; cdr3_nt: TGTGCCACTCAGGACGGCCCCTACGAGCAGTACTTC
d_call: .; j_call: TRBJ2-2; v_call: TRBV5-1; clone_size: many; cdr3_aa: CASSLAATNTGELFF; cdr3_nt: TGCGCCAGCAGCTTAGCCGCGACGAACACCGGGGAGCTGTTTTTT
d_call: .; j_call: TRBJ2-5; v_call: TRBV4-2; clone_size: many; cdr3_aa: CASSQEWAGPTETQYF; cdr3_nt: TGTGCCAGCAGCCAAGAATGGGCCGGACCGACGGAGACCCAGTACTTC
d_call: .; j_call: TRBJ2-3; v_call: TRBV5-6; clone_size: many; cdr3_aa: CASSLVAVTDTQYF; cdr3_nt: TGTGCCAGCAGCTTGGTAGCGGTCACAGATACGCAGTATTTT
d_call: .; j_call: TRBJ2-2; v_call: TRBV20-1; clone_size: few; cdr3_aa: CSARDTVTGELFF; cdr3_nt: TGCAGTGCTAGAGACACTGTCACCGGGGAGCTGTTTTTT
d_call: .; j_call: TRBJ1-1; v_call: TRBV5-1; clone_size: .; cdr3_aa: CASSSPVDGAWRTFF; cdr3_nt: TGCGCCAGCAGCTCGCCAGTAGACGGGGCATGGAGGACTTTCTTT
d_call: TRBD1; j_call: TRBJ1-1; v_call: TRBV9; clone_size: many; cdr3_aa: CASSGTGGWGTEAFF; cdr3_nt: TGTGCCAGCAGCGGGACAGGGGGCTGGGGCACTGAAGCTTTCTTT
d_call: TRBD2; j_call: TRBJ2-1; v_call: TRBV29-1; clone_size: many; cdr3_aa: CSSAGTSADNEQFF; cdr3_nt: TGCAGCTCTGCGGGGACTAGCGCCGACAATGAGCAGTTCTTC
d_call: .; j_call: TRBJ2-1; v_call: TRBV7-2; clone_size: .; cdr3_aa: CASSLSSLAPIYNEQFF; cdr3_nt: TGTGCCAGCAGCCTTTCGTCTCTAGCGCCGATTTACAATGAGCAGTTCTTC
d_call: .; j_call: TRBJ2-1; v_call: TRBV2; clone_size: few; cdr3_aa: CASSEARGTLRVEQFF; cdr3_nt: TGTGCCAGCAGTGAAGCTCGAGGGACCCTGAGAGTCGAGCAGTTCTTC
d_call: .; j_call: TRBJ2-7; v_call: TRBV7-9; clone_size: many; cdr3_aa: CASSGRLVVEQYF; cdr3_nt: TGTGCCAGCAGCGGGCGACTAGTGGTCGAGCAGTACTTC